This TCR beta chain came from a study of shared clonotypes between healthy human individuals. Assay used: immunoSEQ multiplex PCR; TCRdb lists only in-frame clones, some missing. The table lists approximately 1,500,000 clones, under 99% of them singletons. Overall study findings and caveats: Rarefaction demonstrated incomplete sorted-subset sequencing despite large depth.

The CDR3 loop spans 15 amino acids. Germline values: CDR1 MNHEY, CDR2 SMNVEV (reference sequence). The germline V and J ends were trimmed by 5 bases and 6 bases, with 17 bases remaining between them. For this clone: Antigen: not known.

This clonotype was sampled from a man under 40 in good health. Sequenced input: naive CD4+ T cells sorted from blood. The subset is: CD45RA+ positively selected. The chain couples TRBV27 to TRBJ2-1; D is uncertain. Written as DNA, the CDR3 is TGTGCCAGCAGTCCATATTCGGCTACACCCAATGAGCAGTTCTTC. Protein: CASSPYSATPNEQFF.